This is a list of T cell receptor beta chains from one sample in a study of cytomegalovirus exposure and HLA in healthy donors. Sequencing used immunoSEQ multiplex PCR; TCRdb keeps in-frame clones, though not all of them. This repertoire shows roughly 130,000 clones, roughly 90% found once; its top ten account for 1.2% to 1.5%. The sample taken for sequencing was PBMCs. The receptors here all came from a man younger than 45 in good health and CMV-seronegative. CDR3s include the opening cysteine and the closing phenylalanine or tryptophan. The D gene is left open where the match is weak. Part of the rows lack a size; the others show once, few, many or a class for expanded clones.

cdr3_length | d_call | clone_size | j_call | v_call | cdr3_aa | cdr3_nt
14 | - | - | TRBJ1-1 | TRBV9 | CASSPGPQGTEAFF | TGTGCCAGCAGCCCAGGGCCTCAGGGGACTGAAGCTTTCTTT
17 | TRBD1 | once | TRBJ1-5 | TRBV7-9 | CASSLARGTGDSQPQHF | TGTGCCAGCAGCTTAGCTCGGGGGACAGGGGACTCTCAGCCCCAGCATTTT
15 | TRBD2 | - | TRBJ2-1 | TRBV6-4 | CASSDSSGNYNEQFF | TGTGCCAGCAGTGACTCTAGCGGGAACTACAATGAGCAGTTCTTC
13 | - | - | TRBJ2-3 | TRBV29-1 | CSVGQYLTDTQYF | TGCAGCGTCGGACAGTACCTCACAGATACGCAGTATTTT
15 | - | once | TRBJ1-3 | TRBV5-6 | CASSLGYGGGNTIYF | TGTGCCAGCAGCTTGGGTTATGGAGGTGGAAACACCATATATTTT
16 | - | - | TRBJ1-4 | TRBV19 | CASSILLYQGNEKLFF | TGTGCCAGTAGTATACTACTCTACCAGGGGAATGAAAAACTGTTTTTT
13 | - | - | TRBJ2-2 | TRBV10-1 | CASSESETGELFF | TGCGCCAGCAGTGAGTCTGAGACCGGGGAGCTGTTTTTT
13 | TRBD1 | - | TRBJ2-7 | TRBV19 | CASAGTGGGEQYF | TGTGCCAGTGCCGGGACAGGGGGAGGAGAGCAGTACTTC
14 | TRBD1 | - | TRBJ1-2 | TRBV5-1 | CASSLGDSGNGYTF | TGCGCCAGCAGCTTAGGGGACAGTGGAAATGGCTACACCTTC
14 | - | - | TRBJ1-3 | TRBV5-1 | CASGEGFAGNTIYF | TGCGCCAGCGGTGAGGGTTTTGCAGGAAACACCATATATTTT
14 | TRBD1 | - | TRBJ1-1 | TRBV6-5 | CASSYPGGLTEAFF | TGTGCCAGCAGTTACCCAGGGGGCTTAACTGAAGCTTTCTTT
12 | - | - | TRBJ2-1 | TRBV9 | CASSVVRDEQFF | TGTGCCAGCAGCGTAGTGCGTGATGAGCAGTTCTTC
14 | - | - | TRBJ1-4 | TRBV30 | CAWKKLATNEKLFF | TGTGCCTGGAAGAAACTTGCAACTAATGAAAAACTGTTTTTT
13 | - | - | TRBJ1-1 | TRBV6-1 | CASSEGAWTEAFF | TGTGCCAGCAGTGAGGGGGCATGGACTGAAGCTTTCTTT
15 | TRBD2 | - | TRBJ2-1 | TRBV2 | CASSDLGLAVHEQFF | TGTGCCAGCAGTGATTTGGGACTAGCGGTCCATGAGCAGTTCTTC
16 | TRBD2 | - | TRBJ2-2 | TRBV19 | CASSMTSGSYTGELFF | TGTGCCAGTAGTATGACTAGCGGGAGCTACACCGGGGAGCTGTTTTTT
13 | - | - | TRBJ2-2 | TRBV6-4 | CASSDLYTGELFF | TGTGCCAGCAGTGACTTATACACCGGGGAGCTGTTTTTT
15 | TRBD1 | few | TRBJ1-2 | TRBV2 | CASKPGQGASYGYTF | TGTGCCAGCAAACCGGGACAGGGGGCGTCGTATGGCTACACCTTC
16 | TRBD2 | - | TRBJ2-1 | TRBV6-4 | CASSDWASGNYNEQFF | TGTGCCAGCAGTGACTGGGCTAGCGGAAACTACAATGAGCAGTTCTTC
14 | TRBD1 | - | TRBJ1-2 | TRBV6-6 | CASSSIPGQGTDTF | TGTGCCAGCAGTTCGATACCGGGACAGGGGACTGACACCTTC
15 | TRBD2 | - | TRBJ2-7 | TRBV30 | CAWSVLRGRAYEQYF | TGTGCCTGGAGTGTACTTCGGGGGAGGGCCTACGAGCAGTACTTC
16 | - | - | TRBJ2-6 | TRBV4-1 | CASSHAAISGANVLTF | TGCGCCAGCAGCCACGCGGCCATCTCTGGGGCCAACGTCCTGACTTTC
17 | TRBD1 | - | TRBJ1-3 | TRBV9 | CASSVEGLGQGGNTIYF | TGTGCCAGCAGCGTAGAAGGTTTGGGACAGGGCGGAAACACCATATATTTT
14 | - | - | TRBJ1-1 | TRBV4-3 | CASSQARGHTEAFF | TGCGCCAGCAGCCAAGCGAGAGGGCACACTGAAGCTTTCTTT
13 | TRBD1 | - | TRBJ1-2 | TRBV19 | CASSGTGGVGYTF | TGTGCCAGTAGTGGGACAGGGGGCGTTGGCTACACCTTC
15 | TRBD1 | - | TRBJ2-7 | TRBV6-5 | CASSQNRDRSYEQYF | TGTGCCAGCAGCCAAAACCGGGACAGATCCTACGAGCAGTACTTC
16 | TRBD2 | - | TRBJ2-1 | TRBV4-1 | CASSQEAGASYNEQFF | TGCGCCAGCAGCCAAGAAGCGGGAGCCTCCTACAATGAGCAGTTCTTC
16 | - | - | TRBJ1-6 | TRBV16 | CASSQSWGSGNSPLHF | TGTGCCAGCAGCCAATCGTGGGGATCAGGGAATTCACCCCTCCACTTT
16 | TRBD2 | - | TRBJ2-2 | TRBV5-4 | CASSSWTSGSAGELFF | TGTGCCAGCAGCTCCTGGACTAGCGGGAGCGCCGGGGAGCTGTTTTTT
15 | TRBD1 | - | TRBJ1-1 | TRBV4-2 | CASSHEQGQDTEAFF | TGTGCCAGCAGCCACGAACAGGGGCAAGACACTGAAGCTTTCTTT
14 | - | - | TRBJ2-7 | TRBV5-4 | CASSAHTGLREQYF | TGTGCCAGCAGCGCTCACACAGGGTTACGCGAGCAGTACTTC
14 | TRBD2 | - | TRBJ2-1 | TRBV4-3 | CASSGGGSYNEQFF | TGCGCCAGCAGCGGCGGGGGCTCCTACAATGAGCAGTTCTTC
15 | - | - | TRBJ2-7 | TRBV4-3 | CASSQDKYTSYEQYF | TGCGCCAGCAGCCAAGATAAGTACACATCCTACGAGCAGTACTTC
14 | - | - | TRBJ2-7 | TRBV6-5 | CASSSPGRIDEQYF | TGTGCCAGCAGTTCCCCGGGGAGGATCGACGAGCAGTACTTC
16 | - | - | TRBJ2-5 | TRBV18 | CASSPVSSLTGETQYF | TGTGCCAGCTCACCAGTGTCGAGCCTCACGGGGGAGACCCAGTACTTC
13 | - | - | TRBJ2-7 | TRBV7-8 | CASSARQGGEQYF | TGTGCCAGCAGCGCCCGACAGGGAGGCGAGCAGTACTTC
17 | - | - | TRBJ2-3 | TRBV10-3 | CAISESIGRGLTDTQYF | TGTGCCATCAGTGAGTCGATCGGCAGAGGGTTGACAGATACGCAGTATTTT
14 | TRBD2 | - | TRBJ2-7 | TRBV7-9 | CASSHASGGYEQYF | TGTGCCAGCAGTCATGCGTCGGGGGGATACGAGCAGTACTTC
14 | TRBD1 | - | TRBJ2-5 | TRBV19 | CASSPGQGAETQYF | TGTGCCAGTAGTCCAGGACAGGGCGCCGAGACCCAGTACTTC
15 | - | - | TRBJ1-4 | TRBV2 | CASSEEGVGNEKLFF | TGTGCCAGCAGTGAAGAGGGGGTGGGTAATGAAAAACTGTTTTTT
14 | TRBD2 | - | TRBJ2-7 | TRBV7-2 | CASSLGLASYEQYF | TGTGCCAGCAGCTTGGGACTAGCGAGCTACGAGCAGTACTTC
16 | - | - | TRBJ1-1 | TRBV5-1 | CASSLGSGQVFTEAFF | TGCGCCAGCAGCTTGGGGTCAGGGCAAGTTTTCACTGAAGCTTTCTTT
13 | - | few | TRBJ2-7 | TRBV7-9 | CATNPKEGYEQYF | TGTGCCACCAATCCTAAGGAGGGCTACGAGCAGTACTTC